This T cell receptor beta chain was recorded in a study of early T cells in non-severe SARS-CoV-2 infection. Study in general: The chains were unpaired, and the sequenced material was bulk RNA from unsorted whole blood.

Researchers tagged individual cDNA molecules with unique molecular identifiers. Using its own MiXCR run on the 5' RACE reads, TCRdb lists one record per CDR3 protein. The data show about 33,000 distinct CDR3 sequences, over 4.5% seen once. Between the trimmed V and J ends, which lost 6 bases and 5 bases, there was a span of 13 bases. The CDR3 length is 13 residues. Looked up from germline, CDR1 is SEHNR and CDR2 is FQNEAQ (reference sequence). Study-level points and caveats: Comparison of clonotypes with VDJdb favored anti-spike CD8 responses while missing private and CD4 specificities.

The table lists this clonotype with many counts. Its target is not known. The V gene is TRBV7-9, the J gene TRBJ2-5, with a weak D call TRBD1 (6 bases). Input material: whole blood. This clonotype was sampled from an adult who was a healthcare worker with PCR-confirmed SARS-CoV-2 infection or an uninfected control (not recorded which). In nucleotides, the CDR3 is TGTGCCAGCAGACCTACAGGGCTGGAGACCCAGTACTTC. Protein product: CASRPTGLETQYF.